Listed below are T cell receptor beta chains from one sample, sequenced in a study of OX40 agonist ivuxolimab in advanced cancers. Assay: immunoSEQ multiplex PCR; the TCRdb copy retains only in-frame clones and omits some. The sample lists about 67,000 clones, roughly 81% seen once, with 2% to 2.5% in the top ten. The sequencing here drew on CD4+ or CD8+ T cells sorted from blood, taken in a trial of the OX40 agonist ivuxolimab. The receptors derive from an adult with an advanced solid tumor such as melanoma, head and neck, liver or kidney cancer. Each CDR3 is given with its conserved first and last residue. Each record gives: clone size, V gene, J gene, D gene, CDR3 protein, CDR3 DNA. A D gene is named only where the DNA matches it firmly. Clone size appears in some rows only: once, few, many, or a class for an expanded clone.

size: NA; V: TRBV5-4; J: TRBJ1-1; D: NA; CDR3: CASSLDWDTEAFF; DNA: TGTGCCAGCAGCTTGGACTGGGACACTGAAGCTTTCTTT
size: once; V: TRBV6-5; J: TRBJ2-1; D: TRBD1; CDR3: CASTSGQGHDEQFF; DNA: TGTGCCAGCACCTCTGGACAGGGGCACGATGAGCAGTTCTTC
size: NA; V: TRBV30; J: TRBJ2-3; D: NA; CDR3: CACSPAGLGDTQYF; DNA: TGTGCCTGCTCCCCCGCGGGGCTCGGAGATACGCAGTATTTT
size: few; V: TRBV19; J: TRBJ1-2; D: NA; CDR3: CASSIKGGYTF; DNA: TGTGCCAGTAGTATCAAAGGAGGCTACACCTTC
size: once; V: TRBV10-3; J: TRBJ1-2; D: TRBD1; CDR3: CAISEHIRTGNGYTF; DNA: TGTGCCATCAGTGAGCATATCCGGACAGGGAATGGCTACACCTTC
size: once; V: TRBV27; J: TRBJ1-1; D: NA; CDR3: CASSTMGRLNTEAFF; DNA: TGTGCCAGCAGCACCATGGGGAGACTGAACACTGAAGCTTTCTTT
size: NA; V: TRBV25-1; J: TRBJ1-5; D: NA; CDR3: CASSESTDSNQPQHF; DNA: TGTGCCAGCAGTGAATCCACGGACAGCAATCAGCCCCAGCATTTT
size: NA; V: TRBV11-2; J: TRBJ2-2; D: NA; CDR3: CASSLDREEELFF; DNA: TGTGCCAGCAGCTTAGATCGAGAGGAGGAGCTGTTTTTT
size: NA; V: TRBV2; J: TRBJ2-5; D: TRBD2; CDR3: CASSDVGLAGEQETQYF; DNA: TGTGCCAGCAGTGATGTTGGGCTAGCGGGAGAACAAGAGACCCAGTACTTC
size: NA; V: TRBV5-6; J: TRBJ1-5; D: NA; CDR3: CASSRGHSLGPQHF; DNA: TGTGCCAGCAGCCGCGGCCACTCACTCGGGCCCCAGCATTTT
size: NA; V: TRBV18; J: TRBJ1-1; D: NA; CDR3: CASSPSTENTEAFF; DNA: TGTGCCAGCTCACCTTCAACAGAGAACACTGAAGCTTTCTTT
size: NA; V: TRBV5-6; J: TRBJ2-1; D: NA; CDR3: CASSLGGGAETRNEQFF; DNA: TGTGCCAGCAGCTTGGGTGGGGGGGCCGAAACCCGCAATGAGCAGTTCTTC
size: NA; V: TRBV28; J: TRBJ1-2; D: TRBD1; CDR3: CASSLGTGGFYGYTF; DNA: TGTGCCAGCAGTTTGGGGACAGGGGGCTTCTATGGCTACACCTTC
size: NA; V: TRBV28; J: TRBJ2-7; D: TRBD1; CDR3: CASSSRTGGRLEQYF; DNA: TGTGCCAGCAGTTCACGGACAGGGGGCCGGCTCGAGCAGTACTTC
size: NA; V: TRBV6-1; J: TRBJ2-5; D: TRBD2; CDR3: CASSGGLAQTQYF; DNA: TGTGCCAGCAGTGGAGGACTAGCCCAGACCCAGTACTTC
size: NA; V: TRBV19; J: TRBJ2-2; D: TRBD1; CDR3: CASSRQGIGNTGELFF; DNA: TGTGCCAGTAGTAGACAGGGGATAGGGAACACCGGGGAGCTGTTTTTT
size: few; V: TRBV5-6; J: TRBJ1-2; D: NA; CDR3: CASSLERNRVQANYGYTF; DNA: TGTGCCAGCAGCTTGGAAAGGAACAGGGTCCAAGCTAACTATGGCTACACCTTC
size: NA; V: TRBV5-1; J: TRBJ1-2; D: NA; CDR3: CASSPGFYGYTF; DNA: TGCGCCAGCAGCCCGGGCTTCTATGGCTACACCTTC
size: NA; V: TRBV7-9; J: TRBJ1-2; D: NA; CDR3: CASSRRESVDGYTF; DNA: TGTGCCAGCAGCCGAAGGGAGTCGGTTGATGGCTACACCTTC
size: once; V: TRBV4-2; J: TRBJ2-7; D: TRBD2; CDR3: CASSQDSGRDPYEQYF; DNA: TGTGCCAGCAGCCAAGACTCCGGGAGGGATCCCTACGAGCAGTACTTC
size: NA; V: TRBV7-8; J: TRBJ2-5; D: NA; CDR3: CASSDTTETQYF; DNA: TGTGCCAGCAGCGACACGACAGAGACCCAGTACTTC
size: NA; V: TRBV5-6; J: TRBJ1-5; D: NA; CDR3: CASSLSRGPRNQPQHF; DNA: TGTGCCAGCAGCTTGTCGCGGGGGCCGAGGAATCAGCCCCAGCATTTT
size: NA; V: TRBV5-4; J: TRBJ1-2; D: NA; CDR3: CASSSRREPGGYTF; DNA: TGTGCCAGCAGCTCCCGCAGGGAGCCGGGCGGCTACACCTTC
size: NA; V: TRBV19; J: TRBJ2-7; D: TRBD1; CDR3: CASSPRTGGYEQYF; DNA: TGTGCCAGTAGTCCCAGGACAGGGGGCTACGAGCAGTACTTC
size: NA; V: TRBV6-6; J: TRBJ2-7; D: TRBD2; CDR3: CASNSLREAYEQYF; DNA: TGTGCCAGCAATTCACTGCGGGAGGCCTACGAGCAGTACTTC
size: few; V: TRBV18; J: TRBJ2-4; D: NA; CDR3: CASSPDGTKNIQYF; DNA: TGTGCCAGCTCCCCCGACGGGACCAAAAACATTCAGTACTTC
size: NA; V: TRBV7-2; J: TRBJ1-1; D: NA; CDR3: CASSLGGGAEAFF; DNA: TGTGCCAGCAGCTTGGGTGGGGGGGCTGAAGCTTTCTTT
size: NA; V: TRBV7-2; J: TRBJ1-2; D: NA; CDR3: CASSFTENYGYTF; DNA: TGTGCCAGCAGCTTTACCGAGAACTATGGCTACACCTTC